This TCR beta chain is from a study of blood T cells in healthy people across ages. Then a second PCR, running about 6 to 12 cycles, was carried out with a sample-barcoded 5' primer and a J-beta primer mix. Every single cDNA molecule received a tag from a template-switch adaptor with 12 random nucleotides. TCRdb re-called the 5' RACE reads through MiXCR, storing one row per CDR3 protein. The sample lists 700,000 to 950,000 distinct CDR3 sequences, roughly 44% seen once, with roughly 20% in the top ten. Germline V gives CDR1 DFQATT, CDR2 SNEGSKA (reference sequence). The CDR3 extends over 14 amino acids. V was pared by 0 bases and J by 2 bases, with 10 bases between. Study conclusions and caveats: Estimates drawn from one million T cells were deemed to understate diversity.

Isolation yielded PBMCs, at least 7 million per sample, in every case. With respect to this clonotype: Its specificity is not known.

The chain has TRBV20-1 and TRBJ1-2, with D hard to call. Sequenced sample: blood. The sequence was collected from a woman aged 55-69 years in good health. The CDR3 region has the DNA TGCAGTGCTAGAGATAGGATGGGGAACTATGGCTACACCTTC. It codes for CSARDRMGNYGYTF.